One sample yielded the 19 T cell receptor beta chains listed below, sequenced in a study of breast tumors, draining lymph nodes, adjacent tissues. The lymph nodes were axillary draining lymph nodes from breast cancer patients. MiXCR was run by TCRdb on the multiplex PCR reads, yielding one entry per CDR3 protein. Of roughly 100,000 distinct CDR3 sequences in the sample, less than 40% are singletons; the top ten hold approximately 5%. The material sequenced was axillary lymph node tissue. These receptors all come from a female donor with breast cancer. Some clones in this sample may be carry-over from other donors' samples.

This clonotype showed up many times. CDR3: CASRLDRGGSPLHF. The DNA of the CDR3 is TGTGCCAGCAGATTGGACAGGGGAGGCTCACCCCTCCACTTT. The chain recombines TRBV6-4 with TRBJ1-6, with TRBD1 matching 9 bases. J was trimmed by 10 bases and V by 6 bases; bases with no gene match: 7. The CDR3 covers 14 residues. The germline V gene encodes CDR1 MRHNA and CDR2 SNTAGT.

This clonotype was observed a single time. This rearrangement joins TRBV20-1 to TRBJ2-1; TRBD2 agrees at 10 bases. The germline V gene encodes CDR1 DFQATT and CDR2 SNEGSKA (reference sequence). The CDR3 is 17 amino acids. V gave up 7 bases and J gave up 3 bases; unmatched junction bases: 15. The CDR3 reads CSVGRASGSYIYNEQFF. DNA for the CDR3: TGCAGTGTCGGCCGGGCTAGCGGGAGTTATATCTACAATGAGCAGTTCTTC.

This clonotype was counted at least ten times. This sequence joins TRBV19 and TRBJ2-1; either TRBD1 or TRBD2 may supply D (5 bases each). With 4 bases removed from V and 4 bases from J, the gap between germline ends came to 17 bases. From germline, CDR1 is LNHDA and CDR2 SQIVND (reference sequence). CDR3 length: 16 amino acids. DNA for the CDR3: TGTGCCAGTAGTACGTCTGACGGGACGAGATACAATGAGCAGTTCTTC. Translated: CASSTSDGTRYNEQFF.

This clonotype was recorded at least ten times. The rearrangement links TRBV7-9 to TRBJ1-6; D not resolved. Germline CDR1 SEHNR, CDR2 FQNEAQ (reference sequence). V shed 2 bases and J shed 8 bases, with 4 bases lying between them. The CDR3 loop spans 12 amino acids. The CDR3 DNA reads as TGTGCCAGCAGCTTACAGGATTCACCCCTCCACTTT. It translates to CASSLQDSPLHF.

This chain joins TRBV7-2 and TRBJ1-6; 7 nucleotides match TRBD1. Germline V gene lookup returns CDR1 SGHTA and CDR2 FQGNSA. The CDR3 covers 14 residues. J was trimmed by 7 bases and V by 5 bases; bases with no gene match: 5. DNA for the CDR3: TGTGCCAGCAGCAACAGGGGAGGAAATTCACCCCTCCACTTT. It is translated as CASSNRGGNSPLHF. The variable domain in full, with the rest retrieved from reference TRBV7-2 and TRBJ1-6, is GAGVSQSPSNKVTEKGKDVELRCDPISGHTALYWYRQSLGQGLEFLIYFQGNSAPDKSGLPSDRFSAERTGGSVSTLTIQRTQQEDSAVYLCASSNRGGNSPLHFGNGTRLTVT.

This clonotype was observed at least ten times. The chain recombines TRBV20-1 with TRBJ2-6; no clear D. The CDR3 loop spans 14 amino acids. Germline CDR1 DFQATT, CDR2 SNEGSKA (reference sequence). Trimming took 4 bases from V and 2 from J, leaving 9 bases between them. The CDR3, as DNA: TGCAGTGCTACCGAAACCCCTGGGGCCAACGTCCTGACTTTC. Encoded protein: CSATETPGANVLTF.

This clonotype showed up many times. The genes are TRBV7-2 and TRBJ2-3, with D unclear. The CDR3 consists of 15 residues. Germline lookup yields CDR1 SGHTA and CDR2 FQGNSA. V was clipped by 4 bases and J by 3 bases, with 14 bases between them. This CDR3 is CASSSLLGLTDTQYF. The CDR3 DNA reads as TGTGCCAGCAGCTCCTTGTTGGGGTTAACAGATACGCAGTATTTT.

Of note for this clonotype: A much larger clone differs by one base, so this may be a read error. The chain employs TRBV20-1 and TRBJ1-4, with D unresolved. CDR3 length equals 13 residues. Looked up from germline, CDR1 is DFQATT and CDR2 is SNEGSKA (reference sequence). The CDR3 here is CSARSTVNETLFF. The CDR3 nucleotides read TGCAGTGCTAGAAGTACAGTTAATGAAACACTGTTTTTT.

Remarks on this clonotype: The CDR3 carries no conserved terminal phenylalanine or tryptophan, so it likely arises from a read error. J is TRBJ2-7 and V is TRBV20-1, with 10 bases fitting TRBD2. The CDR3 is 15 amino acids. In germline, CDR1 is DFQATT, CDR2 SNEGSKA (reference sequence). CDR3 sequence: CGARESGRAQYEQYL. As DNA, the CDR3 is TGCGGTGCTAGAGAAAGCGGGAGGGCCCAATACGAGCAGTACCTC.

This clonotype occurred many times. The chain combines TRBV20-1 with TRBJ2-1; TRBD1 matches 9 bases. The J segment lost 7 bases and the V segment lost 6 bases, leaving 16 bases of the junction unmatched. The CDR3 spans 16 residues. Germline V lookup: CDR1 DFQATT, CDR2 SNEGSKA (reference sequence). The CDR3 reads CSARISRTGENNEQFF. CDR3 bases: TGCAGTGCGCGGATATCCCGGACAGGGGAGAATAATGAGCAGTTCTTC.

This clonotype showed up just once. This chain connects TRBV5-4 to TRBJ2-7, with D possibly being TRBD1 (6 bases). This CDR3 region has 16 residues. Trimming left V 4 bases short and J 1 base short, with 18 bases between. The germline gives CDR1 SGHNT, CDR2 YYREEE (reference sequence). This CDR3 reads CASSPTPQGLSYEQYF. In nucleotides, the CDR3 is TGTGCCAGCAGCCCTACTCCACAGGGTCTTTCCTACGAGCAGTACTTC.

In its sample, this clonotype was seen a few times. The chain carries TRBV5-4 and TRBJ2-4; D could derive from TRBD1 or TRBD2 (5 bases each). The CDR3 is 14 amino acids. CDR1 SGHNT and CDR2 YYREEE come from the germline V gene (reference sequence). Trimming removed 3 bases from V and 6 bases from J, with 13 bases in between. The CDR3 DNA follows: TGTGCCAGCAGCTCCGTAGGTGGGGGAAACATTCAGTACTTC. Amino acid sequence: CASSSVGGGNIQYF. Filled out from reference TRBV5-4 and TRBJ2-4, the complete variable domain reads ETGVTQSPTHLIKTRGQQVTLRCSSQSGHNTVSWYQQALGQGPQFIFQYYREEENGRGNFPPRFSGLQFPNYSSELNVNALELDDSALYLCASSSVGGGNIQYFGAGTRLSVL.

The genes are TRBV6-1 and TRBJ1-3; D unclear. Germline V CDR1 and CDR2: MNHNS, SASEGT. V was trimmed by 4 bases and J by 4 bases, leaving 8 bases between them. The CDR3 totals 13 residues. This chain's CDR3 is CASSGDGGNTIYF. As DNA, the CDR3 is TGTGCCAGCAGTGGTGACGGGGGAAACACCATATATTTT.

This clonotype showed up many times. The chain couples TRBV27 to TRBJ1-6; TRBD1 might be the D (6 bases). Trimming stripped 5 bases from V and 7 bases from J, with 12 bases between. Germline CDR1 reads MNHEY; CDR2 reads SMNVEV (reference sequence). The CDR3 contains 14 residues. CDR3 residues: CASSDTGMNSPLHF. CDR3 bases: TGTGCCAGCAGTGATACAGGGATGAATTCACCCCTCCACTTT.

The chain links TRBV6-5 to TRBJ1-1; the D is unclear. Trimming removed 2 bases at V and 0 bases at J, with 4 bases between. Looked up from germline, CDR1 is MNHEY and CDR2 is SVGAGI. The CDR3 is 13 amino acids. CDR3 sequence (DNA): TGTGCCAGCAGTTACCGGCTGAACACTGAAGCTTTCTTT. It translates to CASSYRLNTEAFF.

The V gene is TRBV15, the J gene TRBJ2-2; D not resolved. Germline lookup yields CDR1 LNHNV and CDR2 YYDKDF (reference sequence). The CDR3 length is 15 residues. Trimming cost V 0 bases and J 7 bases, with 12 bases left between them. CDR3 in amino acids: CATSRDSLGSGELFF. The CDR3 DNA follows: TGTGCCACCAGCAGAGATTCTTTAGGCAGCGGGGAGCTGTTTTTT. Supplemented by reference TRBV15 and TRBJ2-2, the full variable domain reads DAMVIQNPRYQVTQFGKPVTLSCSQTLNHNVMYWYQQKSSQAPKLLFHYYDKDFNNEADTPDNFQSRRPNTSFCFLDIRSPGLGDTAMYLCATSRDSLGSGELFFGEGSRLTVL.

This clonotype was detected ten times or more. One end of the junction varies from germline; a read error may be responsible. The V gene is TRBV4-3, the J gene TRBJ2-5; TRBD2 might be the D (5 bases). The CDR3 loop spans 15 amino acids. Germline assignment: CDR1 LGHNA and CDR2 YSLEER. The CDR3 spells CASSPSRGHQDTQYF. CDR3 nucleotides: TGCGCCAGCAGCCCCTCCAGAGGGCACCAAGACACCCAGTACTTC.

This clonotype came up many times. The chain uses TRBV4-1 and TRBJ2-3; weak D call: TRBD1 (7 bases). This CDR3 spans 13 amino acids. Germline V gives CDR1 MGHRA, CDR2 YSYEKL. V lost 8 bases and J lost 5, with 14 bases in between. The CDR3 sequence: CASETGRGDTQYF. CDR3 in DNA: TGCGCCAGCGAGACAGGGCGGGGAGATACGCAGTATTTT.

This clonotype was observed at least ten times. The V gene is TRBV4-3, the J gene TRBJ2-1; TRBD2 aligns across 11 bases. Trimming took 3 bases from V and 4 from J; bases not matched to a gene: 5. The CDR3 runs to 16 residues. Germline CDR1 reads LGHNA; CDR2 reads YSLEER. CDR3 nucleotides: TGCGCCAGCAGCCACGCAACTAGCGGGGGTTACAATGAGCAGTTCTTC. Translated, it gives CASSHATSGGYNEQFF.